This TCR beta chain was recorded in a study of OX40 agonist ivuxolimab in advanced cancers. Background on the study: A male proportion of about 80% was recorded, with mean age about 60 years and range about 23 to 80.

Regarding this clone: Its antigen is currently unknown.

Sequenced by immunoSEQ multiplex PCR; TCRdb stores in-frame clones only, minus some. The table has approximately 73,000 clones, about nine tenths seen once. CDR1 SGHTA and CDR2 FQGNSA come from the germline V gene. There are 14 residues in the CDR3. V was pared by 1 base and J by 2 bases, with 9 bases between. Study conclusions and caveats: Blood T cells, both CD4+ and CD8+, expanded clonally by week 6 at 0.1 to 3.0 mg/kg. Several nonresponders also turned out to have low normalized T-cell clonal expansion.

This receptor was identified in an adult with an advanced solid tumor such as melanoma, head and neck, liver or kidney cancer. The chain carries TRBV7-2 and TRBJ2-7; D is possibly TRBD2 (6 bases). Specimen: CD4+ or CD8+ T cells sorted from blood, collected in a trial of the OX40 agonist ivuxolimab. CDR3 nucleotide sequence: TGTGCCAGCAGCTTAGGGACTAACACCTACGAGCAGTACTTC. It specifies CASSLGTNTYEQYF.